A single TCR beta chain is shown here with its context. The target antigen is unknown. TCRdb re-derived calls from the reads in MiXCR, one entry per CDR3 protein. The table has about 220,000 distinct CDR3 sequences, around 35% seen once; the top ten hold approximately 60%. These data come from a study of T cell repertoires in cytomegalovirus infection. For the study at large: The study used recently identified HLA-C-restricted and well-studied HLA-B-restricted CMV epitopes. It can be stated that public TCR beta signatures indicated CMV infection as well as a matching HLA type.

The study's findings and limits: Within the response measured ex vivo, HLA-C-restricted CMV-specific TCR beta clonotypes were dominant.

In germline, CDR1 is SGHAT, CDR2 FQNNGV. The CDR3 length is 13 residues. Deletions cut 8 bases from V and 7 bases from J, with 15 bases between. The sequence was collected from a human donor in good health (CMV status not recorded). Some clones in this sample may be carry-over from other donors' samples. The sequencing here drew on CD8+ T cells from cultured PBMCs, taken from culture after CMV antigen stimulation. V is TRBV11-2 and J is TRBJ2-1; TRBD2 is a possible D gene (6 bases). CDR3 DNA sequence: TGTGCCAGCCGGGGGATACTACGGAATGAGCAGTTCTTC. It specifies CASRGILRNEQFF.